This T cell receptor (beta chain) emerged from a study of blood T cell repertoires in COVID-19. Study details: Nucleic acid was either cDNA or gDNA, and it came from T cells, B-cell-depleted T cells, or PBMCs.

Assay used: immunoSEQ multiplex PCR; TCRdb lists only in-frame clones, some missing. The data show 90,000 to 130,000 clones, 88% seen once. V was shortened by 7 bases and J by 9 bases, with 18 bases between the two germline ends. CDR1 and CDR2 (germline): LNHDA, SQIVND (reference sequence). This CDR3 comprises 13 residues. The receptor was derived from a human donor in a cohort sampled during active COVID-19. Source material: peripheral blood. J is TRBJ2-5 and V is TRBV19, with unresolved D. CDR3 bases: TGTGCCAGTAACGACTTCATCTCCGACGCCCAGTACTTC. This gives the protein CASNDFISDAQYF.